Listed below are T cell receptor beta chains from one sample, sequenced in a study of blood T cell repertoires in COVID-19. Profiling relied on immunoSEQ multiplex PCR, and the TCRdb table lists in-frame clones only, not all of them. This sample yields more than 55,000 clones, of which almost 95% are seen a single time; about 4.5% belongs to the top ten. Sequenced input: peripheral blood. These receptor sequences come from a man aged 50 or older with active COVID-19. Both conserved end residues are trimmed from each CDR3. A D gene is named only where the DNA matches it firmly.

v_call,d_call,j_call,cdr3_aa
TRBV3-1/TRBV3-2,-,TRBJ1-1,ASSIEVRGTEAF
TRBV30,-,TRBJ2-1,AWSKRGKEQF
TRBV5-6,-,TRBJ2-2,ASSLVPFNTGELF
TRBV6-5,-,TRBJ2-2,ASTGVVGTGELF
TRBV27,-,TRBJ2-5,ASRTSGETQY
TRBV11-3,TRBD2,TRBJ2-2,ASSWWGLSGTGELF
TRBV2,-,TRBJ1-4,ASSPGRSGNEKLF
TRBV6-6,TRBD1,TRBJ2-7,ASSTAGQGSYEQY
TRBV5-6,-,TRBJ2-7,ASSFWGLVTNYEQY
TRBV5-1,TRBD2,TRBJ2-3,ASSPLAGAVTDTQY
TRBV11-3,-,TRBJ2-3,ASSLDVVGTLSLNTQY
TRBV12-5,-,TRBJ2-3,ASVRTGTDTQY
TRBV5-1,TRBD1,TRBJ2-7,ASSPQQGPYEQY
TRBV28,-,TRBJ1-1,ASISVPHGEAF
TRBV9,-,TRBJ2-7,ASSRRGSSPGLGEQY
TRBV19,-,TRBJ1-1,ASSIGRESWGAF
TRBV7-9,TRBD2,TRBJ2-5,ASSQAGGSGETQY
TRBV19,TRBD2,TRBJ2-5,ASSIGGAQY
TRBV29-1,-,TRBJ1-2,SAARGNYGYT
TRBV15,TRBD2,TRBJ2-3,ATSRDRGGGRTDTQY
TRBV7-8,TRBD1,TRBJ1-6,ASSLSQGTGEFNSPLH
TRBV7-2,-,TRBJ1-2,ASSLKSQGHNYGYT
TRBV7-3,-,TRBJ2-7,ASSPGFAYEQY
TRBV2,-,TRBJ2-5,ASFRRTAFQETQY
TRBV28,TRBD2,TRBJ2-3,ASLAGSTDTQY